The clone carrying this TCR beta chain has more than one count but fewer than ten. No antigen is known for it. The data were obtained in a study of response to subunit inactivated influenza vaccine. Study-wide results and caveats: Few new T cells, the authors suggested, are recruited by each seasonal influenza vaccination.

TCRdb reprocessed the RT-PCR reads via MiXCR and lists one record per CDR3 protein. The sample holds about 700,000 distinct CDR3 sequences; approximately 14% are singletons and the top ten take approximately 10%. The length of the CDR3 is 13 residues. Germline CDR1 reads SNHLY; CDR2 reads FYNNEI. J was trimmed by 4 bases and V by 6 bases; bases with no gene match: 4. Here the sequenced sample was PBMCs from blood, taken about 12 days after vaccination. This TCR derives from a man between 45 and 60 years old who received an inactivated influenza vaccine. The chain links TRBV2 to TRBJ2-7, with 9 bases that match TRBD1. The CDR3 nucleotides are TGTGCCAGCAGGGGGACAGGGAGGTACGAGCAGTACTTC. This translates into CASRGTGRYEQYF.